The 17 T cell receptor beta chains below were found in one sample sequenced in a study of CD8 T cells in Susac syndrome. The RNA, roughly 0.45 to 1 ug, was put through reverse transcription using random hexamers. One entry per CDR3 protein, called by TCRdb with MiXCR from the immunoSEQ multiplex PCR reads. Among some 120,000 distinct CDR3 sequences listed, more than 90% were seen once. Material: CD8+ T cells from PBMCs. Receptors originate from a human donor with Susac syndrome.

The rearrangement links TRBV5-4 to TRBJ2-7; 8 positions agree with TRBD2. CDR3 length equals 15 residues. Germline loops: CDR1 SGHNT, CDR2 YYREEE (reference sequence). The V and J ends lost 4 bases and 5 bases, in that order; junction bases with no gene match: 11. The CDR3 is CASSGGTSVYHEQYF. The CDR3 DNA reads TGTGCCAGCAGCGGCGGGACTAGTGTCTACCACGAGCAGTACTTC.

DNA of the CDR3: TGTGCCAGCAGCTCCGCCTCCGCTTCCACTGGAAACACCATATATTTT. This translates into CASSSASASTGNTIYF. This chain joins TRBV7-9 and TRBJ1-3, with no clear D. The CDR3 has 16 amino acids. CDR1 is SEHNR and CDR2 is FQNEAQ in the germline V gene (reference sequence). Trimming stripped 4 bases from V and 2 bases from J, with 15 bases between.

This sequence joins TRBV6-5 and TRBJ1-2, with 10 bases fitting TRBD1. V lost 0 bases, J lost 7 bases, and 2 bases stayed unmatched. Per germline, CDR1 MNHEY and CDR2 SVGAGI. The CDR3 extends over 14 amino acids. CDR3 region: CASSYSGQGIGYTF. CDR3 bases: TGTGCCAGCAGTTACTCGGGACAGGGGATTGGCTACACCTTC.

V and J are TRBV2 and TRBJ2-7; either TRBD1 or TRBD2 may fit D (5 bases each). This CDR3 region has 13 residues. Deletions cut 3 bases from V and 2 bases from J, with 8 bases between. In germline, CDR1 is SNHLY, CDR2 FYNNEI. The CDR3 is CASSELGAYEQYF. CDR3 DNA: TGTGCCAGCAGTGAGCTGGGGGCCTACGAGCAGTACTTC.

V and J are TRBV10-3 and TRBJ2-1; the D gene is possibly TRBD1 (7 bases). Looked up from germline, CDR1 is ENHRY and CDR2 is SYGVKD. This CDR3 comprises 15 residues. With 11 bases removed from V and 2 bases from J, the gap between germline ends came to 19 bases. The CDR3 loop is CAARGGGQTYNEQFF. CDR3 DNA sequence: TGTGCCGCCCGAGGAGGGGGACAGACCTACAATGAGCAGTTCTTC.

This chain uses TRBV7-9 with TRBJ2-1; D is undetermined. CDR1 and CDR2 (germline): SEHNR, FQNEAQ (reference sequence). V was pared by 6 bases and J by 4 bases, with 16 bases between. The CDR3 extends over 15 amino acids. CDR3 sequence: CASSPFRSLYNEQFF. As DNA, the CDR3 is TGTGCCAGCAGTCCGTTTAGGTCCCTTTACAATGAGCAGTTCTTC. Full variable domain (rest looked up from reference TRBV7-9 and TRBJ2-1): DTGVSQNPRHKITKRGQNVTFRCDPISEHNRLYWYRQTLGQGPEFLTYFQNEAQLEKSRLLSDRFSAERPKGSFSTLEIQRTEQGDSAMYLCASSPFRSLYNEQFFGPGTRLTVL.

A few counts support this clonotype. The CDR3 region is CASSPGGTGGNEQFF. In nucleotides, the CDR3 is TGTGCCAGCAGCCCTGGGGGGACAGGAGGGAATGAGCAGTTCTTC. V and J are TRBV7-3 and TRBJ2-1; 8 nucleotides line up with TRBD1. Germline loops: CDR1 SGHTA, CDR2 FQGTGA. The V and J ends lost 5 bases and 7 bases, in that order; junction bases with no gene match: 10. The CDR3 totals 15 residues.

J is TRBJ2-4 and V is TRBV6-5, with TRBD2 matching over 9 bases. V gave up 0 bases and J gave up 13 bases; unmatched junction bases: 4. This CDR3 region has 13 residues. The V gene's germline CDR1 is MNHEY and CDR2 SVGAGI. The CDR3 loop is CASSYSPSGEQYF. The CDR3 DNA reads TGTGCCAGCAGTTACTCGCCTAGCGGGGAACAGTACTTC.

This sequence joins TRBV29-1 and TRBJ1-2; D is unclear. V lost 4 bases and J lost 2, with 14 bases in between. CDR1 is SQVTM and CDR2 is ANQGSEA in the germline V gene. There are 14 residues in the CDR3. The chain's CDR3 is CSVVSYNGNYGYTF. The CDR3 DNA reads as TGCAGCGTTGTCTCCTACAATGGCAACTATGGCTACACCTTC.

This chain joins TRBV7-9 and TRBJ2-6, with 10 positions matching TRBD1. V lost 5 bases and J lost 1; bases outside the gene matches: 11. Germline CDR1 is SEHNR and CDR2 is FQNEAQ (reference sequence). This CDR3 is 19 amino acids long. CDR3 sequence (DNA): TGTGCCAGCAGCAAGGGTTGGGGGACAGGGGAGTCTGGGGCCAACGTCCTGACTTTC. Translation gives CASSKGWGTGESGANVLTF.

The chain is built from TRBV24-1 and TRBJ2-1; D is unresolved. The V gene's germline CDR1 is KGHDR and CDR2 SFDVKD. V was shortened by 0 bases and J by 7 bases, with 6 bases between the two germline ends. This CDR3 spans 13 amino acids. The CDR3 coding sequence is TGTGCCACCAGTGATTTGCTGGTGAATGAGCAGTTCTTC. Translating gives CATSDLLVNEQFF.

The V call is TRBV6-1, the J call TRBJ2-5; D is possibly TRBD2 (6 bases). V lost 5 bases and J 0 bases, leaving 10 bases between the germline ends. CDR1 is MNHNS, CDR2 SASEGT, per germline. CDR3 length: 14 residues. The CDR3 sequence: CASSLRGNQETQYF. In nucleotides, the CDR3 is TGTGCCAGCAGTTTGCGGGGAAACCAAGAGACCCAGTACTTC.

This chain links TRBV28 with TRBJ2-3; tentatively, D is TRBD2 (6 bases). V shed 11 bases and J shed 5 bases, with 11 bases lying between them. Per the germline V gene, CDR1 is MDHEN and CDR2 is SYDVKM. This CDR3 is built from 11 residues. This CDR3 reads CAGGDQDTQYF. In nucleotides, the CDR3 is TGTGCCGGCGGGGATCAAGATACGCAGTATTTT.

The chain links TRBV10-3 to TRBJ2-1, with D perhaps TRBD1 (6 bases). V was trimmed by 5 bases and J by 1 base, leaving 15 bases between them. This CDR3 region has 16 residues. Germline CDR1 ENHRY, CDR2 SYGVKD. The CDR3 here is CAISPTGVPSYNEQFF. For the CDR3, the DNA is TGTGCCATCAGTCCGACAGGCGTCCCATCCTACAATGAGCAGTTCTTC.

The chain links TRBV28 to TRBJ1-6; 11 bases map to TRBD1. The CDR3 runs 15 residues. The V gene end was trimmed by 6 bases and the J gene end by 9 bases; junction bases not matched to a gene: 7. Germline V gene lookup returns CDR1 MDHEN and CDR2 SYDVKM. The CDR3: CASSPGQGVTSPLHF. CDR3 nucleotides: TGTGCCAGCAGCCCGGGACAGGGGGTTACTTCACCCCTCCACTTT.

The chain couples TRBV5-1 to TRBJ1-1, with 10 bases matching TRBD1. V shed 4 bases and J 1 base; nucleotides not matched to a gene: 10. This CDR3 has 17 residues. Germline V gives CDR1 SGHRS, CDR2 YFSETQ. The CDR3 region has the DNA TGCGCCAGCAGCGTCGGACAGGGGGAAGGGAGGAACACTGAAGCTTTCTTT. Encoded protein: CASSVGQGEGRNTEAFF.

The chain carries TRBV28 and TRBJ1-5, with no clear D. This CDR3 has 14 amino acids. CDR1 is MDHEN, CDR2 SYDVKM, per germline. V gave up 5 bases and J gave up 0 bases, with 8 bases separating them. CDR3 region: CASSPLYSNQPQHF. CDR3 nucleotides: TGTGCCAGCAGTCCGTTGTATAGCAATCAGCCCCAGCATTTT. The full variable domain, in which reference TRBV28 and TRBJ1-5 provide the parts outside the CDR3, is DVKVTQSSRYLVKRTGEKVFLECVQDMDHENMFWYRQDPGLGLRLIYFSYDVKMKEKGDIPEGYSVSREKKERFSLILESASTNQTSMYLCASSPLYSNQPQHFGDGTRLSIL.